Each of the 28 T cell receptor beta chains below was sequenced from the same sample in a study of T cell responses to AZD1222 COVID-19 vaccine. Sequencing was performed with immunoSEQ multiplex PCR; in TCRdb, only in-frame clones are kept and a portion is missing. The table lists 100,000 to 150,000 clones, approximately 90% of them singletons. This sample comprised peripheral blood, obtained on day 0 of AZD1222 vaccination. Source of these receptors: an adult in good health.

Notes on this clone: The same CDR3 is also encoded by other DNA sequences in this sample. The chain is built from TRBV9 and TRBJ2-7; no reliable D call. The CDR3 runs to 13 residues. V lost 3 bases and J 1 base, leaving 8 bases between the germline ends. Germline CDR1 and CDR2: SGDLS and YYNGEE. The CDR3, as DNA: TGTGCCAGCAGCGCGGGCCTTTCCTACGAGCAGTACTTC. It encodes CASSAGLSYEQYF.

V and J are TRBV11-3 and TRBJ2-2; D may be TRBD2 (5 bases). The V gene's germline CDR1 is SGHNT and CDR2 YENEEA. CDR3 length: 14 amino acids. V was pared by 5 bases and J by 6 bases, with 13 bases between. As DNA, the CDR3 is TGTGCCAGCAGCCCGCGGACTGGGGCCGGGGAGCTGTTTTTT. The encoded protein is CASSPRTGAGELFF.

The chain employs TRBV11-2 and TRBJ1-2; a weak D match, TRBD1 (6 bases). The CDR3 has 17 residues. The V and J ends lost 3 bases and 0 bases respectively, with 17 bases between them. Germline-derived CDR1 and CDR2 are SGHAT and FQNNGV. The CDR3 sequence is CASSLIRGPSTNYGYTF. The CDR3 DNA follows: TGTGCCAGCAGCTTGATCAGGGGACCATCGACTAACTATGGCTACACCTTC. Full variable domain (outside the CDR3, taken from reference TRBV11-2 and TRBJ1-2): EAGVAQSPRYKIIEKRQSVAFWCNPISGHATLYWYQQILGQGPKLLIQFQNNGVVDDSQLPKDRFSAERLKGVDSTLKIQPAKLEDSAVYLCASSLIRGPSTNYGYTFGSGTRLTVV.

This chain joins TRBV18 and TRBJ2-1; D unclear. CDR1 is KGHSH and CDR2 is LQKENI in the germline V gene. The CDR3 has 17 residues. The germline V and J ends were trimmed by 0 bases and 2 bases, with 14 bases remaining between them. Here the CDR3 DNA reads TGTGCCAGCTCACCACCGGTTAGCCCCTCTACCTACAATGAGCAGTTCTTC. Protein product: CASSPPVSPSTYNEQFF.

This rearrangement joins TRBV13 to TRBJ2-7; 10 bases agree with TRBD1. Germline CDR1 PRHDT, CDR2 FYEKMQ (reference sequence). Trimming at V came to 5 bases and at J to 1 base, leaving 8 bases not matched to a gene. This CDR3 is 16 amino acids long. This chain's CDR3 is CASSPYLGQGSYEQYF. CDR3 nucleotides: TGTGCCAGCAGCCCATACCTGGGACAGGGGTCCTACGAGCAGTACTTC.

V usage is TRBV6-6 and J usage is TRBJ1-6; TRBD1 matches 9 bases. Losses at the gene ends were 5 bases for V and 10 bases for J; bases not matched to a gene: 15. CDR1 MNHNY and CDR2 SVGAGI come from the germline V gene (reference sequence). CDR3 length equals 17 residues. In nucleotides, the CDR3 is TGTGCCAGCAGTCTCCGCAACCCGGGACAGGGATCCTCACCCCTCCACTTT. It yields the protein CASSLRNPGQGSSPLHF.

This clone occurred once. V and J are TRBV28 and TRBJ1-4; 7 bases line up with TRBD1. The CDR3 spans 17 residues. Germline values: CDR1 MDHEN, CDR2 SYDVKM. After removal of 6 bases from V and 3 bases from J, the junction contained 13 bases not matched to a gene. CDR3 in amino acids: CASRGRGEWRSNEKLFF. The CDR3 bases are TGTGCCAGCAGGGGCAGGGGGGAATGGCGGTCTAATGAAAAACTGTTTTTT. Using reference TRBV28 and TRBJ1-4 for the parts outside the CDR3, the full variable domain is DVKVTQSSRYLVKRTGEKVFLECVQDMDHENMFWYRQDPGLGLRLIYFSYDVKMKEKGDIPEGYSVSREKKERFSLILESASTNQTSMYLCASRGRGEWRSNEKLFFGSGTQLSVL.

The chain carries TRBV18 and TRBJ1-1; weak D call: TRBD1 (5 bases). Germline V gives CDR1 KGHSH, CDR2 LQKENI. Trimming cost V 0 bases and J 0 bases, with 11 bases left between them. The CDR3 consists of 16 residues. The CDR3, as DNA: TGTGCCAGCTCACCACCTAAAGGGACCATGAACACTGAAGCTTTCTTT. Translated, it gives CASSPPKGTMNTEAFF.

The chain links TRBV19 to TRBJ1-2; D perhaps matches TRBD1 (5 bases). The V gene's germline CDR1 is LNHDA and CDR2 SQIVND (reference sequence). Trimming stripped 7 bases from V and 3 bases from J, with 12 bases between. The CDR3 totals 13 residues. CDR3 sequence reads: CASNPAGHYGYTF. In nucleotides, the CDR3 is TGTGCCAGTAACCCAGCAGGGCACTATGGCTACACCTTC.

This clone was recorded once. This rearrangement joins TRBV28 to TRBJ1-2, with TRBD1 as a possible D gene (5 bases). Germline CDR1 and CDR2: MDHEN and SYDVKM. CDR3 length: 14 amino acids. V lost 7 bases and J 8 bases, leaving 20 bases between the germline ends. This CDR3 is CASIGEAFGVGYTF. CDR3 nucleotide sequence: TGTGCCAGCATAGGGGAGGCATTTGGAGTCGGCTACACCTTC.

This chain links TRBV27 with TRBJ2-7; a weak D match, TRBD1 (5 bases). Looked up from germline, CDR1 is MNHEY and CDR2 is SMNVEV (reference sequence). There are 15 residues in the CDR3. The V end lost 10 bases, the J end lost 3 bases, and 22 bases lay between the germline ends. The CDR3 DNA is TGTGCCACCCGCTCCAAGGGTCAAGGGGACTACGAGCAGTACTTC. Its protein product is CATRSKGQGDYEQYF.

The rearrangement uses TRBV4-1 and TRBJ1-2; 9 bases match TRBD1. There are 14 residues in the CDR3. After removal of 2 bases from V and 7 bases from J, the junction contained 5 bases not matched to a gene. Germline CDR1 and CDR2: MGHRA and YSYEKL. In DNA, the CDR3 is TGCGCCAGCAGCCAAAGGACAGGGGCGGTTGGCTACACCTTC. Amino acid sequence: CASSQRTGAVGYTF.

The chain carries TRBV4-2 and TRBJ2-5; 8 bases are a match to TRBD2. Trimming took 2 bases from V and 3 from J; bases not matched to a gene: 5. The CDR3 spans 15 residues. The germline V gene has CDR1 LGHNA and CDR2 YNFKEQ. As DNA, the CDR3 is TGTGCCAGCAGCCAATTCACCGGGAGGGAAGAGACCCAGTACTTC. Amino acids: CASSQFTGREETQYF.

The V gene is TRBV10-1, the J gene TRBJ1-6, with D tentatively TRBD1 (5 bases). The germline gives CDR1 WNHNN, CDR2 SYGVQD (reference sequence). V lost 2 bases, J lost 10 bases, and 12 bases lay in between. The CDR3 contains 14 residues. CDR3: CASSEQQGKSPLHF. The CDR3 DNA reads as TGCGCCAGCAGTGAGCAGCAGGGAAAATCACCCCTCCACTTT.

The V call is TRBV28, the J call TRBJ2-2, with D perhaps being TRBD1 or TRBD2 (6 bases each). Looked up from germline, CDR1 is MDHEN and CDR2 is SYDVKM. V lost 3 bases to trimming and J lost 15 bases, with 20 bases between them. The CDR3 spans 14 residues. The CDR3, as DNA: TGTGCCAGCAGTTTGGGGGGCCAGGGCAGACCGTTGTTTTTT. Amino acid sequence: CASSLGGQGRPLFF.

This clone was observed a handful of times. The rearrangement links TRBV6-5 to TRBJ2-5; D is tentatively TRBD1 or TRBD2 (6 bases each). V was pared by 7 bases and J by 5 bases, with 20 bases between. This CDR3 has 15 amino acids. CDR1 and CDR2 from the germline V gene are MNHEY and SVGAGI. CDR3 sequence reads: CASTLGGLGRETQYF. The CDR3 nucleotides read TGTGCCAGCACCCTAGGGGGACTCGGTAGGGAGACCCAGTACTTC.

On this clone: The sample has other DNA sequences that encode this CDR3 too. The chain carries TRBV28 and TRBJ2-5; TRBD2 matches at 7 bases. The CDR3 runs to 15 residues. Germline CDR1 is MDHEN and CDR2 is SYDVKM. The J segment lost 1 base and the V segment lost 5 bases, leaving 7 bases of the junction unmatched. The CDR3 reads CASSPRTGGQETQYF. CDR3 DNA: TGTGCCAGCAGTCCTCGGACGGGGGGCCAAGAGACCCAGTACTTC.

The chain carries TRBV28 and TRBJ2-1, with 9 bases fitting TRBD1. CDR1 MDHEN and CDR2 SYDVKM come from the germline V gene. The CDR3 extends over 14 amino acids. J gave up 3 bases and V 7 bases, and 4 bases lay outside the gene matches. The CDR3 sequence is CASIGTGIYNEQFF. The CDR3, as DNA: TGTGCCAGCATAGGGACAGGGATCTACAATGAGCAGTTCTTC. Full variable domain (outside the CDR3, taken from reference TRBV28 and TRBJ2-1): DVKVTQSSRYLVKRTGEKVFLECVQDMDHENMFWYRQDPGLGLRLIYFSYDVKMKEKGDIPEGYSVSREKKERFSLILESASTNQTSMYLCASIGTGIYNEQFFGPGTRLTVL.

This chain uses TRBV30 with TRBJ2-1; TRBD1 matches 7 bases. The CDR3 consists of 13 residues. V was clipped by 1 base and J by 9 bases; unmatched bases: 6. Germline assignment: CDR1 GTSNPN and CDR2 SVGIG (reference sequence). The CDR3: CAWSDRGSAEQFF. The CDR3 nucleotides read TGTGCCTGGAGTGACAGGGGTTCTGCTGAGCAGTTCTTC.

A word on this clone: In the same sample, other DNA sequences code for this CDR3. V usage is TRBV3-1 (or the pseudogene TRBV3-2) and J usage is TRBJ2-7; D gene uncertain. This CDR3 contains 13 residues. V was trimmed by 0 bases and J by 1 base, leaving 4 bases between them. The germline gives CDR1 LGHDT, CDR2 YNNKEL (reference sequence). The CDR3 region is CASSQDRSYEQYF. CDR3 bases: TGTGCCAGCAGCCAAGATAGGTCCTACGAGCAGTACTTC.

The chain recombines TRBV6-2 or TRBV6-3 with TRBJ2-6, with 8 bases aligning to TRBD1. Germline CDR1 MNHEY, CDR2 SVGEGT. The CDR3 length is 15 residues. The V segment lost 5 bases and the J segment 2 bases; nucleotides outside the gene matches: 2. In DNA, the CDR3 is TGTGCCAGCAGTACAGGGGGAGCTGGGGCCAACGTCCTGACTTTC. Translation gives CASSTGGAGANVLTF.

The CDR3 reads CASRGVGTF. The CDR3 region has the DNA TGTGCCAGCAGGGGGGTGGGCACCTTC. This sequence joins TRBV2 and TRBJ1-2; D may be TRBD1 (5 bases). The CDR3 is made up of 9 amino acids. V dropped 6 bases and J dropped 13 bases, with 9 bases sitting between them. Germline-derived CDR1 and CDR2 are SNHLY and FYNNEI.

The rearrangement uses TRBV6-5 and TRBJ1-2; TRBD1 matches 9 bases. With V trimmed by 6 bases and J by 5 bases, 7 bases remained unmatched. This CDR3 region has 14 residues. Germline CDR1 MNHEY, CDR2 SVGAGI. In DNA form, the CDR3 reads TGTGCCAGCAGCCAGGACAGGGGTTTGTATGGCTACACCTTC. Its translation: CASSQDRGLYGYTF.

The chain carries TRBV6-6 and TRBJ2-5, with 8 bases lining up with TRBD1. This CDR3 is 13 amino acids long. The germline V gene encodes CDR1 MNHNY and CDR2 SVGAGI (reference sequence). V shed 6 bases and J 5 bases; nucleotides not matched to a gene: 5. The CDR3 bases are TGTGCCAGCAGACAGGGGGTATGGGAGACCCAGTACTTC. Translated: CASRQGVWETQYF.

This chain joins TRBV2 and TRBJ1-2; D gene ambiguous. CDR3 length equals 14 residues. V shed 4 bases and J shed 4 bases, with 13 bases lying between them. Germline lookup yields CDR1 SNHLY and CDR2 FYNNEI. The CDR3 DNA reads TGTGCCAGCAGTGCCCTAGGGTCCTCCTATGGCTACACCTTC. Its translation is CASSALGSSYGYTF.

The chain has TRBV2 and TRBJ1-6, with D possibly TRBD1 on 5 matching bases. The germline CDR1 and CDR2 sequences are SNHLY and FYNNEI. V was trimmed by 6 bases and J by 5 bases, leaving 11 bases between them. The CDR3 is 14 residues long. CDR3 protein: CASSPTVNNSPLHF. CDR3 DNA sequence: TGTGCCAGCAGCCCGACAGTGAATAATTCACCCCTCCACTTT.

The chain is built from TRBV27 and TRBJ2-7, with D unresolved. With 2 bases removed from V and 2 bases from J, the gap between germline ends came to 16 bases. Germline-derived CDR1 and CDR2 are MNHEY and SMNVEV (reference sequence). The CDR3 spans 16 residues. The chain's CDR3 is CASSLKGPDVPYEQYF. The CDR3 bases are TGTGCCAGCAGTTTAAAAGGTCCTGATGTCCCCTACGAGCAGTACTTC.

The chain is built from TRBV7-9 and TRBJ2-2, with no clear D. This CDR3 is 14 amino acids long. The germline V and J ends were trimmed by 0 bases and 4 bases, with 6 bases remaining between them. CDR1 and CDR2 from the germline V gene are SEHNR and FQNEAQ (reference sequence). DNA for the CDR3: TGTGCCAGCAGCTTAGCGCAGAGCACCGGGGAGCTGTTTTTT. Translated: CASSLAQSTGELFF.